Here is one TCR beta chain with its context. The antigen remains unidentified. Relying on iRepertoire HTBI primers and Arm-PCR of CDR3 regions, the team built TCR beta libraries. MiXCR was run by TCRdb on the multiplex PCR reads, yielding one entry per CDR3 protein. The table records around 450,000 distinct CDR3 sequences, about 22% of them present only once. The sample comes from a study of regulatory T cells in long-lasting Graves disease. General study points: When disease was persistent, TRBV28, TRBJ1-2 and TRBJ2-5 were the favored segments.

Germline CDR1 and CDR2: SGHTA and FQGTGA. CDR3 length equals 13 residues. The germline V and J ends were trimmed by 5 bases and 7 bases, with 15 bases remaining between them. Specified time point: persistent/refractory GD, antithyroid drugs over 5 years with positive TRAb. Following extraction of RNA from PBMCs, that RNA was used to make the TCR library. Diagnoses of Graves' disease were made by American Thyroid Association guidelines. This sequence joins TRBV7-3 and TRBJ2-7; D is perhaps TRBD1 or TRBD2 (7 bases each). The TCR was taken from a female donor with Graves disease. The sample in question was peripheral blood mononuclear cells (PBMCs), obtained when the disease was refractory, from a patient treated with antithyroid drugs. CDR3 sequence reads: CASSPGGVEEQYF. In nucleotides, the CDR3 is TGTGCCAGCAGCCCAGGGGGGGTTGAAGAGCAGTACTTC.